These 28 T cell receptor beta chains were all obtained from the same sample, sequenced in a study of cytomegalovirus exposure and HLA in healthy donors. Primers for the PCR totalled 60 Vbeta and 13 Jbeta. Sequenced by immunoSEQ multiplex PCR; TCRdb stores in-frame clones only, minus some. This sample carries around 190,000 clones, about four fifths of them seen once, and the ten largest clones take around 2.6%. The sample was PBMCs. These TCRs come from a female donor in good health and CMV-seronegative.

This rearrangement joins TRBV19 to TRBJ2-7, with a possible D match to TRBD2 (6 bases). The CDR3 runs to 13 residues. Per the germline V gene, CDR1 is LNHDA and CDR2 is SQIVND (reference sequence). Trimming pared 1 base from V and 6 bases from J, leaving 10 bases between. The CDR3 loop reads CASSIVSGGEQYF. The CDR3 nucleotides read TGTGCCAGTAGTATAGTTAGCGGCGGCGAGCAGTACTTC. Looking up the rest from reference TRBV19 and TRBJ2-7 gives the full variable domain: DGGITQSPKYLFRKEGQNVTLSCEQNLNHDAMYWYRQDPGQGLRLIYYSQIVNDFQKGDIAEGYSVSREKKESFPLTVTSAQKNPTAFYLCASSIVSGGEQYFGPGTRLTVT.

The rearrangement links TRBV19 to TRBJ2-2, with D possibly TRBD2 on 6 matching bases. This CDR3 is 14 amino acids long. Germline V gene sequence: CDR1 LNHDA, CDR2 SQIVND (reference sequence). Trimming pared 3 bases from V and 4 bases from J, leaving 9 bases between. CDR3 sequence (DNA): TGTGCCAGTAGTATCCGGGGAGGCACCGGGGAGCTGTTTTTT. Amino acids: CASSIRGGTGELFF.

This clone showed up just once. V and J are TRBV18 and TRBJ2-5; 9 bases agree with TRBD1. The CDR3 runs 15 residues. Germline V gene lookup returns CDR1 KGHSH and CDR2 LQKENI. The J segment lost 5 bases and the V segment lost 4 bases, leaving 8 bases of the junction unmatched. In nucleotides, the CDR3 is TGTGCCAGCTCACAGCGGACAGGGGACGACGAGACCCAGTACTTC. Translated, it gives CASSQRTGDDETQYF.

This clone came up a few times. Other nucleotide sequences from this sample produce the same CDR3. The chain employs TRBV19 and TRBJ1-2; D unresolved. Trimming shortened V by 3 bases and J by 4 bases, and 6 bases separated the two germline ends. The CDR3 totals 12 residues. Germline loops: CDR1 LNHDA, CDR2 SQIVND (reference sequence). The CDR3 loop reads CASSISVYGYTF. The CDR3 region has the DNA TGTGCCAGTAGTATTTCGGTCTATGGCTACACCTTC. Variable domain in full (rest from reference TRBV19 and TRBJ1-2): DGGITQSPKYLFRKEGQNVTLSCEQNLNHDAMYWYRQDPGQGLRLIYYSQIVNDFQKGDIAEGYSVSREKKESFPLTVTSAQKNPTAFYLCASSISVYGYTFGSGTRLTVV.

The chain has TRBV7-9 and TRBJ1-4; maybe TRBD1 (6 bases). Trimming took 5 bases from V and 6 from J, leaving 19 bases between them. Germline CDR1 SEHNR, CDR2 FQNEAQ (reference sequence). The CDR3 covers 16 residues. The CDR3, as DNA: TGTGCCAGCAGCCCTATACTACAGGGTCGTCATGAAAAACTGTTTTTT. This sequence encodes CASSPILQGRHEKLFF.

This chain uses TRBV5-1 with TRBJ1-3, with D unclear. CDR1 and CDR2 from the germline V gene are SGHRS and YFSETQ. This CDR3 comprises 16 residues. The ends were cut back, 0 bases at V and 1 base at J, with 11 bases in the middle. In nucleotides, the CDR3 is TGCGCCAGCAGCTTGGGGGCTAGCATATCTGGAAACACCATATATTTT. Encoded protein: CASSLGASISGNTIYF.

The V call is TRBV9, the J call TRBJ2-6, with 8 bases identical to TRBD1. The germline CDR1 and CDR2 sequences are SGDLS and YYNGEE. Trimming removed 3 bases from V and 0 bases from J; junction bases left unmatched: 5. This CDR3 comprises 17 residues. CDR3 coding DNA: TGTGCCAGCAGCGAGGGACAGGACCCCTCTGGGGCCAACGTCCTGACTTTC. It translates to CASSEGQDPSGANVLTF.

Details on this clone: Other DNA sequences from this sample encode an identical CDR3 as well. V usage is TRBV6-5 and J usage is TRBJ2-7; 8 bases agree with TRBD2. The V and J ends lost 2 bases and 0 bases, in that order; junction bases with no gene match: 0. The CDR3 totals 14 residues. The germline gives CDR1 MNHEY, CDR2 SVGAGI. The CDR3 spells CASSYSGSSYEQYF. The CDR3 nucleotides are TGTGCCAGCAGTTACAGCGGGAGCTCCTACGAGCAGTACTTC.

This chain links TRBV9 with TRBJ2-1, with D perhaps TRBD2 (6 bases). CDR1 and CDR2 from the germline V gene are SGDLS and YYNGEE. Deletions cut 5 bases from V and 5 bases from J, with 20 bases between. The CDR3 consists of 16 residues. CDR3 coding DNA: TGTGCCAGCAGGAATCCTCGGGACTTGGTGAACAATGAGCAGTTCTTC. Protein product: CASRNPRDLVNNEQFF.

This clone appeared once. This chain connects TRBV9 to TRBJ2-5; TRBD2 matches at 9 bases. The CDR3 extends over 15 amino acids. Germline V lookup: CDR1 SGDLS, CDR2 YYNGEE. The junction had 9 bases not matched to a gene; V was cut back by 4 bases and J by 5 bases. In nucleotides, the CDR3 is TGTGCCAGCAGCACCCAGCGGGGGGTGGGTGAGACCCAGTACTTC. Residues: CASSTQRGVGETQYF.

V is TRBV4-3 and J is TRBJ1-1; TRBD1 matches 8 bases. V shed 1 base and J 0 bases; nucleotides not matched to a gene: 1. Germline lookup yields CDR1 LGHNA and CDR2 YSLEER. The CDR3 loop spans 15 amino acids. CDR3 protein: CASSQGDRMNTEAFF. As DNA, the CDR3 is TGCGCCAGCAGCCAAGGGGACAGGATGAACACTGAAGCTTTCTTT.

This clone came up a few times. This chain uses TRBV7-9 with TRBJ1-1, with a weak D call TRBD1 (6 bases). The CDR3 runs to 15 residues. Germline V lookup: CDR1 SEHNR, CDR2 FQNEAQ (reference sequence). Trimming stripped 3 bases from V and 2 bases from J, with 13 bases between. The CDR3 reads CASSFEQGINTEAFF. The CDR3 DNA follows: TGTGCCAGCAGCTTTGAACAGGGTATTAACACTGAAGCTTTCTTT.

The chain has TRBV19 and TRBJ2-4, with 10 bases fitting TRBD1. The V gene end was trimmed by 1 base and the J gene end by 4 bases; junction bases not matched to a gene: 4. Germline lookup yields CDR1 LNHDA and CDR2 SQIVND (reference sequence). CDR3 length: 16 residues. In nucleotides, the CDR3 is TGTGCCAGTAGTATAGGGGGACAGGGGTTAAAAAACATTCAGTACTTC. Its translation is CASSIGGQGLKNIQYF.

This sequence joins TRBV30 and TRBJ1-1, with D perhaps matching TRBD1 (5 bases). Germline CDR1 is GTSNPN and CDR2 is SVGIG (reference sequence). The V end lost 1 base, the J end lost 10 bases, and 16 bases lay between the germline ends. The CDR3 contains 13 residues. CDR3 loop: CAWSGSSGDSAFF. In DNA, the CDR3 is TGTGCCTGGAGTGGGTCTTCGGGGGATTCAGCTTTCTTT.

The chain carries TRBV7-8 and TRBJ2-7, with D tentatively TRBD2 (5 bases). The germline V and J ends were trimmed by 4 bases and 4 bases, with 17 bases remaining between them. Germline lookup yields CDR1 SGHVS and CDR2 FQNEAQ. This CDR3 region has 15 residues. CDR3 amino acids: CASSSHQSRGYEQYF. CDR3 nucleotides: TGTGCCAGCAGCTCGCATCAGTCCCGGGGTTACGAGCAGTACTTC.

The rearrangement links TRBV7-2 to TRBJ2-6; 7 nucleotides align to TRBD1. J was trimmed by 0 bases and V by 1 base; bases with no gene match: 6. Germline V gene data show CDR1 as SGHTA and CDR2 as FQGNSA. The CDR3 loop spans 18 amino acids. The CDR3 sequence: CASSLGATGPSGANVLTF. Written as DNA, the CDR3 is TGTGCCAGCAGCTTAGGAGCGACAGGGCCCTCTGGGGCCAACGTCCTGACTTTC.

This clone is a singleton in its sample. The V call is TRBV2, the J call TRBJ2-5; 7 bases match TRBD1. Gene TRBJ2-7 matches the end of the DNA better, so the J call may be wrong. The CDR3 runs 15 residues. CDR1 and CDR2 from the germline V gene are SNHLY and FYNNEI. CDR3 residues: CASSPRDSHTYEQYF. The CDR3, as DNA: TGTGCCAGCAGCCCCCGGGACAGTCACACCTACGAGCAGTACTTC.

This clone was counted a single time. The CDR3 is CASSTGQAAGGYTF. As DNA, the CDR3 is TGTGCCAGTAGTACCGGACAGGCCGCAGGGGGCTACACCTTC. This chain connects TRBV19 to TRBJ1-2, with 7 bases identical to TRBD1. The germline V gene has CDR1 LNHDA and CDR2 SQIVND (reference sequence). The CDR3 covers 14 residues. Trimming cost V 4 bases and J 8 bases; bases outside gene matches: 10.

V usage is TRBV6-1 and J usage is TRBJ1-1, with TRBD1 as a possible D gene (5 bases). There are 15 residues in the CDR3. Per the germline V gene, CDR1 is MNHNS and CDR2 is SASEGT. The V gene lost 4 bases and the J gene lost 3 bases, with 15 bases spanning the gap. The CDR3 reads CASSARVGIDTEAFF. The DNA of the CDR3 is TGTGCCAGCAGTGCCAGGGTAGGGATCGACACTGAAGCTTTCTTT.

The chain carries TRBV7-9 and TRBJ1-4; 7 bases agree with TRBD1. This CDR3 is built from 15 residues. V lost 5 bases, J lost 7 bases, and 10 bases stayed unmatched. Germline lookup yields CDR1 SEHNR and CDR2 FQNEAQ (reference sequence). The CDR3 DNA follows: TGTGCCAGCAGCCAGAGGACAGGCAGGGGTGAAAAACTGTTTTTT. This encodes CASSQRTGRGEKLFF.

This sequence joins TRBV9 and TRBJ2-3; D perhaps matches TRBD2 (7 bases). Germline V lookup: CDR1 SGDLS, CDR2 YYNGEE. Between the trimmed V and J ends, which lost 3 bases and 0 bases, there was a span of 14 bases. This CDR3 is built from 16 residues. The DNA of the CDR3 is TGTGCCAGCAGCGCCGGGGGGCGGAGAAGCACAGATACGCAGTATTTT. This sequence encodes CASSAGGRRSTDTQYF.

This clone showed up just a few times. CDR3 nucleotide sequence: TGTGCCAGCAGCTTGCTGGGACAGGCAATGGGGACTGAAGCTTTCTTT. It is translated as CASSLLGQAMGTEAFF. The gene calls are TRBV7-8 and TRBJ1-1, with 8 bases lining up with TRBD1. Germline CDR1 SGHVS, CDR2 FQNEAQ. V lost 3 bases and J lost 5; bases outside the gene matches: 11. The CDR3 is 16 amino acids.

This CDR3 is CASSQTGLGAFF. The CDR3 bases are TGTGCCAGCAGTCAGACAGGGTTGGGAGCTTTCTTT. The chain is built from TRBV27 and TRBJ1-1; 7 nucleotides match TRBD1. The V gene's germline CDR1 is MNHEY and CDR2 SMNVEV (reference sequence). The ends lost 5 bases at V and 10 bases at J; junction bases unmatched: 7. The CDR3 length is 12 residues.

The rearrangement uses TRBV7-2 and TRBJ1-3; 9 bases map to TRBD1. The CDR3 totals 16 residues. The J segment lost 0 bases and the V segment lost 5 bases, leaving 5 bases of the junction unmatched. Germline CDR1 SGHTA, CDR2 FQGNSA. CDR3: CASSQQGALSGNTIYF. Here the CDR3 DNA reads TGTGCCAGCAGCCAACAGGGGGCTCTCTCTGGAAACACCATATATTTT.

CDR3 DNA sequence: TGTGCCAGCAGTCCCTACAGGGGGCTGAGTACTGGAAACACCATATATTTT. Its translation: CASSPYRGLSTGNTIYF. The J gene is TRBJ1-3, the V gene TRBV9, with 9 positions matching TRBD1. Looked up from germline, CDR1 is SGDLS and CDR2 is YYNGEE. Losses at the gene ends were 5 bases for V and 2 bases for J; bases not matched to a gene: 11. The CDR3 is 17 residues long.

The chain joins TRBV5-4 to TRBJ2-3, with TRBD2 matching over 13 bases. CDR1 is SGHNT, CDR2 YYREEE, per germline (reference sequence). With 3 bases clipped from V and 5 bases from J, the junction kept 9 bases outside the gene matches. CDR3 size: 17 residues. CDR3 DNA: TGTGCCAGCAGCTCGGGGGGACTAGCGGGGCCTAAAGATACGCAGTATTTT. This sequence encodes CASSSGGLAGPKDTQYF.

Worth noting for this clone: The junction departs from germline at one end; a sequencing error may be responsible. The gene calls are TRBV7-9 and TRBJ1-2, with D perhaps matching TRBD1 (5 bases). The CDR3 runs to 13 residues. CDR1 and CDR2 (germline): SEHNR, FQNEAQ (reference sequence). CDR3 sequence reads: CSSSQTAQGGYTF. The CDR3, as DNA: TGTTCCAGCAGCCAGACGGCGCAGGGCGGCTACACCTTC.

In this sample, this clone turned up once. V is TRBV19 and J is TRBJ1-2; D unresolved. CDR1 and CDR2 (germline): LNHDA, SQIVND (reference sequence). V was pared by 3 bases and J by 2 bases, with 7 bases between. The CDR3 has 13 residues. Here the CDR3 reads CASSMQANYGYTF. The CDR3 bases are TGTGCCAGTAGTATGCAGGCCAACTATGGCTACACCTTC.